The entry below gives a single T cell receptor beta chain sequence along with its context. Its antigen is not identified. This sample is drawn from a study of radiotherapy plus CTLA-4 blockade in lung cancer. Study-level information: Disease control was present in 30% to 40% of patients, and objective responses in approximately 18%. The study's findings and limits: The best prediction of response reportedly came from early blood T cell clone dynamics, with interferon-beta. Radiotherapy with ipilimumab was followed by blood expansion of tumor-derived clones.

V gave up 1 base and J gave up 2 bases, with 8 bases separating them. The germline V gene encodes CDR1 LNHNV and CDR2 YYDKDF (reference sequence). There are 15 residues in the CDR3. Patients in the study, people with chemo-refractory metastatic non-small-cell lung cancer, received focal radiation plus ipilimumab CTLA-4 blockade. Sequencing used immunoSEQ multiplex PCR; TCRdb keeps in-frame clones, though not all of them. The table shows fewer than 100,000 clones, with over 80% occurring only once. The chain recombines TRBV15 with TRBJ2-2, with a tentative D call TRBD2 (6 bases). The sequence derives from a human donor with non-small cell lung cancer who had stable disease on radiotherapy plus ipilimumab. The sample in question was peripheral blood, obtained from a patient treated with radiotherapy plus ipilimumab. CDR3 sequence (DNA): TGTGCCACCAGCAGAGGCGGGGATAACACCGGGGAGCTGTTTTTT. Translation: CATSRGGDNTGELFF.